These 11 T cell receptor beta chains share one sample of origin, sequenced in a study of CD8 T cells in ankylosing spondylitis. In TCRdb, the 5' RACE reads were re-called with MiXCR into one record per CDR3 protein. Of approximately 150,000 distinct CDR3 sequences in the sample, approximately 32% were seen once. The sample comprised synovial fluid, either unsorted or a sorted T cell fraction (not recorded which). Receptor source: a male donor with ankylosing spondylitis.

V and J are TRBV11-2 and TRBJ2-5; D is uncertain. Between the trimmed V and J ends, which lost 1 base and 0 bases, there was a span of 9 bases. Germline CDR1 SGHAT, CDR2 FQNNGV. The CDR3 consists of 15 residues. This CDR3 is CASSLVKGYQETQYF. In nucleotides, the CDR3 is TGTGCCAGCAGCTTAGTAAAGGGCTACCAAGAGACCCAGTACTTC.

The genes are TRBV2 and TRBJ1-1; D perhaps matches TRBD1 (6 bases). This CDR3 comprises 14 residues. Trimming pared 0 bases from V and 5 bases from J, leaving 10 bases between. Germline-derived CDR1 and CDR2 are SNHLY and FYNNEI. The CDR3: CASSEAQGRTEAFF. Written as DNA, the CDR3 is TGTGCCAGCAGTGAAGCACAGGGCCGGACTGAAGCTTTCTTT.

The chain combines TRBV20-1 with TRBJ2-1; D is possibly TRBD1 (6 bases). Per the germline V gene, CDR1 is DFQATT and CDR2 is SNEGSKA (reference sequence). The ends were cut back, 0 bases at V and 9 bases at J, with 21 bases in the middle. The CDR3 has 16 amino acids. The CDR3 nucleotides are TGCAGTGCTAGAGATAATACGGCCAGGGGAGCAGGTGAGCAGTTCTTC. Encoded protein: CSARDNTARGAGEQFF.

J is TRBJ2-7 and V is TRBV29-1; 7 nucleotides line up with TRBD2. The CDR3 spans 12 residues. Germline values: CDR1 SQVTM, CDR2 ANQGSEA. V gave up 4 bases and J gave up 3 bases; unmatched junction bases: 3. The CDR3 here is CSVGLANYEQYF. CDR3 coding DNA: TGCAGCGTTGGACTAGCTAACTACGAGCAGTACTTC.

The rearrangement uses TRBV20-1 and TRBJ1-1; no firm D call. This CDR3 region has 13 residues. Germline-derived CDR1 and CDR2 are DFQATT and SNEGSKA (reference sequence). Trimming took off 2 bases at V and 1 base at J, with 8 bases between the two ends. The CDR3 sequence: CSARQNRNTEAFF. In DNA, the CDR3 is TGCAGTGCTAGACAGAATAGGAACACTGAAGCTTTCTTT.

V is TRBV20-1 and J is TRBJ1-5, with D unresolved. Trimming shortened V by 0 bases and J by 0 bases, and 9 bases separated the two germline ends. Per germline, CDR1 DFQATT and CDR2 SNEGSKA (reference sequence). CDR3 length: 15 amino acids. CDR3 sequence: CSARDQDYSNQPQHF. The CDR3 nucleotides are TGCAGTGCTAGAGATCAGGACTATAGCAATCAGCCCCAGCATTTT.

V gene TRBV29-1 combines with J gene TRBJ2-7; 8 bases are shared with TRBD1. Germline assignment: CDR1 SQVTM and CDR2 ANQGSEA. The CDR3 contains 15 residues. J lost 3 bases, V lost 4 bases, and 11 bases had no gene match. The CDR3 DNA reads as TGCAGCGTTGGTGAACTGGGGACAGGCTTCTACGAGCAGTACTTC. This encodes CSVGELGTGFYEQYF.

This clonotype appeared many times. The chain carries TRBV5-1 and TRBJ2-7; no definite D call. This CDR3 is built from 13 residues. From germline, CDR1 is SGHRS and CDR2 YFSETQ. The germline V and J ends were trimmed by 4 bases and 4 bases, with 12 bases remaining between them. DNA of the CDR3: TGCGCCAGCAGCCCCCTCCAAGTTTACGAGCAGTACTTC. Its translation: CASSPLQVYEQYF.

This rearrangement joins TRBV24-1 to TRBJ1-5; D may be TRBD1 (5 bases). This CDR3 region has 16 residues. Between the trimmed V and J ends, which lost 3 bases and 3 bases, there was a span of 14 bases. Germline V gene sequence: CDR1 KGHDR, CDR2 SFDVKD. CDR3 sequence reads: CATSDDSRGNNQPQHF. In DNA form, the CDR3 reads TGTGCCACCAGTGATGACTCTAGGGGTAACAATCAGCCCCAGCATTTT.

This clonotype was seen only once. The rearrangement uses TRBV4-3 and TRBJ1-2; 7 bases line up with TRBD1. Germline CDR1 reads LGHNA; CDR2 reads YSLEER. With 9 bases clipped from V and 8 bases from J, the junction kept 15 bases outside the gene matches. The CDR3 loop spans 14 amino acids. The CDR3 DNA is TGCGCCAGTCACCAGGGGGATAAGGGAGGCGGCTACACCTTC. The encoded protein is CASHQGDKGGGYTF.

Only a few counts were recorded for this clonotype. The CDR3 reads CASNVRQGHSPLHF. The CDR3 DNA follows: TGTGCCAGCAACGTGCGGCAGGGACATTCACCCCTCCACTTT. The chain joins TRBV27 to TRBJ1-6, with D perhaps TRBD1 (5 bases). Between the trimmed V and J ends, which lost 7 bases and 8 bases, there was a span of 15 bases. The CDR3 loop spans 14 amino acids. From germline, CDR1 is MNHEY and CDR2 SMNVEV (reference sequence).